The 17 T cell receptor beta chains reported below all come from one sample, sequenced in a study of regulatory T cells in long-lasting Graves disease. Time point described: newly diagnosed GD, antithyroid drugs for less than 3 months. After RNA was extracted from PBMCs, the TCR library was made from it. Library construction for TCR beta used iRepertoire HTBI primers and Arm-PCR of CDR3 regions. TCRdb called the multiplex PCR reads again in MiXCR, with one record for every CDR3 protein. The sample holds about 540,000 distinct CDR3 sequences, roughly 13% seen once. In addition, the sample was reused for a study of T cells in Graves' hyperthyroidism and ophthalmopathy.

Sequenced material: peripheral blood mononuclear cells (PBMCs), taken at new diagnosis, from a patient treated with antithyroid drugs. All receptors derive from a man aged 25-40 years with Graves disease.

This clonotype showed up many times. The genes are TRBV5-1 and TRBJ2-1, with D possibly called TRBD1 or TRBD2 (6 bases each). The CDR3 has 11 amino acids. Per the germline V gene, CDR1 is SGHRS and CDR2 is YFSETQ. Trimming shortened V by 4 bases and J by 9 bases, and 8 bases separated the two germline ends. The CDR3: CASSEGGEQFF. In nucleotides, the CDR3 is TGCGCCAGCAGCGAGGGGGGTGAGCAGTTCTTC.

This clonotype was detected many times. The gene calls are TRBV29-1 and TRBJ2-7; D gene ambiguous. The CDR3 has 13 amino acids. Germline CDR1 SQVTM, CDR2 ANQGSEA. The chain's CDR3 is CRADGLSTYEQYF. Here the CDR3 DNA reads TGCAGGGCGGACGGGCTCTCAACCTACGAGCAGTACTTC.

This clonotype was counted many times. J is TRBJ1-4 and V is TRBV6-1; D gene ambiguous. Germline V gene sequence: CDR1 MNHNS, CDR2 SASEGT. The CDR3 extends over 12 amino acids. Trimming took off 3 bases at V and 5 bases at J, with 4 bases between the two ends. The CDR3 spells CASSDGNEKLFF. DNA of the CDR3: TGTGCCAGCAGTGATGGCAATGAAAAACTGTTTTTT.

This clonotype was seen a handful of times. The V and J genes are TRBV15 and TRBJ2-3, with 13 bases aligning to TRBD2. The V gene's germline CDR1 is LNHNV and CDR2 YYDKDF (reference sequence). CDR3 length: 16 residues. J gave up 2 bases and V 5 bases, and 4 bases lay outside the gene matches. The CDR3 DNA reads as TGTGCCACCAGCGGGACTAGCGGGGAGGTCACAGATACGCAGTATTTT. This gives the protein CATSGTSGEVTDTQYF.

CDR3 DNA sequence: TGCAGTGCTAGTCGGGCTAAGGACACTGAAGCTTTCTTT. It specifies CSASRAKDTEAFF. The chain joins TRBV20-1 to TRBJ1-1; D is undetermined. Germline V gene lookup returns CDR1 DFQATT and CDR2 SNEGSKA (reference sequence). The V end was cut by 3 bases, the J end by 3 bases, with 11 bases between. CDR3 length equals 13 residues.

This clonotype showed up many times. This chain uses TRBV12-3 or TRBV12-4 with TRBJ2-2; D gene uncertain. This CDR3 is 11 amino acids long. Trimming pared 10 bases from V and 4 bases from J, leaving 7 bases between. The CDR3 DNA reads TGTGCCACCTCTCTCACCGGGGAGCTGTTTTTT. It is translated as CATSLTGELFF.

Many counts were recorded for this clonotype. This chain links TRBV30 with TRBJ1-2; 7 nucleotides align to TRBD1. The length of the CDR3 is 12 residues. Losses at the gene ends were 5 bases for V and 7 bases for J; bases not matched to a gene: 7. CDR1 and CDR2 (germline): GTSNPN, SVGIG (reference sequence). In DNA, the CDR3 is TGTGCCTGGGCAACAGGGGTCGGTGGCTACACCTTC. It codes for CAWATGVGGYTF.

Ten or more counts support this clonotype. The rearrangement links TRBV11-2 to TRBJ2-1; TRBD1 agrees at 8 bases. The V segment lost 4 bases and the J segment 7 bases; nucleotides outside the gene matches: 15. CDR1 is SGHAT, CDR2 FQNNGV, per germline. The CDR3 is 17 residues long. The CDR3 bases are TGTGCCAGCAGCTCAATCGCGGGACAGGACCCTTTGAATGAGCAGTTCTTC. This sequence encodes CASSSIAGQDPLNEQFF. The entire variable domain, with the rest obtained from reference TRBV11-2 and TRBJ2-1, is as follows: EAGVAQSPRYKIIEKRQSVAFWCNPISGHATLYWYQQILGQGPKLLIQFQNNGVVDDSQLPKDRFSAERLKGVDSTLKIQPAKLEDSAVYLCASSSIAGQDPLNEQFFGPGTRLTVL.

V and J are TRBV6-1 and TRBJ1-1, with TRBD1 matching 12 bases. Germline V gives CDR1 MNHNS, CDR2 SASEGT. Unmatched junction bases numbered 8, after V lost 8 bases and J lost 7 bases. This CDR3 region has 14 residues. In nucleotides, the CDR3 is TGTGCCAGCGTTCGGGACAGGGGGCGTATTGAAGCTTTCTTT. It yields the protein CASVRDRGRIEAFF.

This clonotype was picked up many times. The J gene is TRBJ2-3, the V gene TRBV7-6; 12 positions agree with TRBD2. The end of the DNA fits TRBJ2-7 better, so the J call may be wrong. CDR3 size: 16 residues. Germline CDR1 reads SGHVS; CDR2 reads FNYEAQ. CDR3 coding DNA: TGTGCCAGCAGCACGAAGACTAGCGGGAGCCCTTACGAGCAGTACTTC. Amino acids: CASSTKTSGSPYEQYF.

This clonotype was counted ten times or more. J is TRBJ2-1 and V is TRBV12-3 or TRBV12-4; D gene unclear. Trimming pared 5 bases from V and 5 bases from J, leaving 16 bases between. This CDR3 is 15 amino acids long. Here the CDR3 DNA reads TGTGCCAGCAGTCCGTTAAACCGGCGGAACAATGAGCAGTTCTTC. This translates into CASSPLNRRNNEQFF.

This clonotype has at least ten counts. The chain joins TRBV11-2 to TRBJ2-5; D is unclear. The CDR3 spans 16 residues. From germline, CDR1 is SGHAT and CDR2 FQNNGV. The V end lost 5 bases, the J end lost 7 bases, and 23 bases lay between the germline ends. DNA for the CDR3: TGTGCCAGCAGCCCTCTCCTTGGCGGTCTCCGTGGGACCCAGTACTTC. It translates to CASSPLLGGLRGTQYF.

This chain links TRBV7-8 with TRBJ2-7; D may match TRBD1 or TRBD2 (5 bases each). The germline V and J ends were trimmed by 5 bases and 2 bases, with 16 bases remaining between them. Germline V gene sequence: CDR1 SGHVS, CDR2 FQNEAQ. This CDR3 spans 15 amino acids. CDR3 DNA: TGTGCCAGCAGCCAACCCCGGGACGGCGCCTACGAGCAGTACTTC. Encoded protein: CASSQPRDGAYEQYF.

On this clonotype itself: It may be a read error: a sequence one base away is much more abundant. In DNA form, the CDR3 reads TGTGCCAGCAGCTTAGACAGGGACGATGAAGCTTTCTTT. Its translation: CASSLDRDDEAFF. This sequence joins TRBV7-9 and TRBJ1-1, with D perhaps TRBD1 (6 bases). Germline V lookup: CDR1 SEHNR, CDR2 FQNEAQ (reference sequence). The CDR3 spans 13 residues. Trimming took 1 base from V and 7 from J, leaving 10 bases between them. The full variable domain, rest sourced from reference TRBV7-9 and TRBJ1-1, is DTGVSQNPRHKITKRGQNVTFRCDPISEHNRLYWYRQTLGQGPEFLTYFQNEAQLEKSRLLSDRFSAERPKGSFSTLEIQRTEQGDSAMYLCASSLDRDDEAFFGQGTRLTVV.

This clonotype was observed a few times. V and J are TRBV27 and TRBJ2-4, with 9 bases that match TRBD1. V was clipped by 5 bases and J by 1 base; unmatched bases: 15. The CDR3 is made up of 19 amino acids. Looked up from germline, CDR1 is MNHEY and CDR2 is SMNVEV (reference sequence). CDR3 sequence: CASSRDRGNAGTAKNIQYF. The DNA of the CDR3 is TGTGCCAGCAGTCGAGACAGGGGGAATGCCGGCACGGCCAAAAACATTCAGTACTTC.

There are many counts of this clonotype. The chain couples TRBV27 to TRBJ2-1; the D gene is possibly TRBD2 (5 bases). With 7 bases removed from V and 0 bases from J, the gap between germline ends came to 13 bases. The CDR3 totals 15 residues. Germline loops: CDR1 MNHEY, CDR2 SMNVEV (reference sequence). Here the CDR3 reads CASTSRRSSYNEQFF. CDR3 DNA sequence: TGTGCCAGCACCTCGAGGAGGAGCTCCTACAATGAGCAGTTCTTC.

This clonotype came up many times. The rearrangement uses TRBV27 and TRBJ2-7; TRBD1 aligns across 8 bases. Germline CDR1 is MNHEY and CDR2 is SMNVEV (reference sequence). The junction had 11 bases not matched to a gene; V was cut back by 2 bases and J by 5 bases. The CDR3 covers 16 residues. The chain's CDR3 is CASSLGGQGTGDEQYF. CDR3 DNA sequence: TGTGCCAGCAGTTTAGGTGGACAGGGAACGGGAGACGAGCAGTACTTC.